These 16 T cell receptor beta chains originate from one sample sequenced in a study of shared clonotypes between healthy human individuals (dated by TCRdb to the early 2020s). CD8 naive samples consisted of CD45RO-negative cells that were positively selected for CCR7, yielding a CD45RA+CCR7+ population without TemRA cells. To prepare the library, the immunoSEQ multiplex PCR assay was applied. TCRdb obtained this table from immuneACCESS and retained in-frame rearrangements with V and J assigned. These tables miss some clones; where compared with another copy, unresolved V genes account for less than half of the shortfall, and the remainder is unexplained. The sample table shows about 2,200,000 clones, and more than 85% are seen once. The ten largest clones take up about 1.8% of the sample. What was sequenced was naive CD8+ T cells from PBMCs. What the cell subset or site label conveys for this sample: CD45RA+CCR7+. The source of these receptors is a man younger than 30 in good health. Some clones in this sample may be carry-over from other donors' samples.

J is TRBJ1-2 and V is TRBV9, with D tentatively TRBD1 (5 bases). In germline, CDR1 is SGDLS, CDR2 YYNGEE. CDR3 length: 16 residues. Trimming took 1 base from V and 5 from J, leaving 18 bases between them. The CDR3 sequence: CASSVPSGTGTYGYTF. In nucleotides, the CDR3 is TGTGCCAGCAGCGTACCCAGTGGAACAGGAACATATGGCTACACCTTC.

The V gene is TRBV7-2, the J gene TRBJ2-7, with 7 nucleotides matching TRBD2. The CDR3 is 14 residues long. Germline lookup yields CDR1 SGHTA and CDR2 FQGNSA. The junction had 8 bases not matched to a gene; V was cut back by 8 bases and J by 1 base. This chain's CDR3 is CASSASSGSYEQYF. The CDR3 DNA follows: TGTGCCAGCTCTGCCTCTAGCGGTTCCTACGAGCAGTACTTC.

The V call is TRBV5-1, the J call TRBJ2-7; D tentatively fits TRBD1 or TRBD2 (7 bases each). Trimming removed 3 bases from V and 4 bases from J, with 14 bases in between. There are 14 residues in the CDR3. Germline CDR1 and CDR2: SGHRS and YFSETQ. The DNA of the CDR3 is TGCGCCAGCAGCTCCACCAGGGGGGGGTACGAGCAGTACTTC. Translated: CASSSTRGGYEQYF.

The chain joins TRBV7-2 to TRBJ2-7; the D gene is possibly TRBD2 (6 bases). The germline V gene encodes CDR1 SGHTA and CDR2 FQGNSA. CDR3 size: 14 residues. Trimming removed 2 bases at V and 5 bases at J, with 13 bases between. CDR3 in DNA: TGTGCCAGCAGCTTACCGGGACTGCGACACGAGCAGTACTTC. The encoded protein is CASSLPGLRHEQYF. The full variable domain, in which reference TRBV7-2 and TRBJ2-7 provide the parts outside the CDR3, is GAGVSQSPSNKVTEKGKDVELRCDPISGHTALYWYRQSLGQGLEFLIYFQGNSAPDKSGLPSDRFSAERTGGSVSTLTIQRTQQEDSAVYLCASSLPGLRHEQYFGPGTRLTVT.

This chain uses TRBV15 with TRBJ1-4; D is possibly TRBD1 (6 bases). The CDR3 has 16 amino acids. CDR1 and CDR2 from the germline V gene are LNHNV and YYDKDF (reference sequence). V was pared by 3 bases and J by 6 bases, with 17 bases between. The CDR3 loop reads CATSSGLLRGDEKLFF. In nucleotides, the CDR3 is TGTGCCACCAGCAGCGGATTGTTGAGGGGGGATGAAAAACTGTTTTTT.

The chain uses TRBV7-6 and TRBJ2-5; D not certain. The germline CDR1 and CDR2 sequences are SGHVS and FNYEAQ. V lost 1 base and J lost 5, with 11 bases in between. The CDR3 consists of 14 residues. In nucleotides, the CDR3 is TGTGCCAGCAGCTTAGTGGGCATTCGGGAGACCCAGTACTTC. Its protein product is CASSLVGIRETQYF. Full variable domain (outside the CDR3, taken from reference TRBV7-6 and TRBJ2-5): GAGVSQSPRYKVTKRGQDVALRCDPISGHVSLYWYRQALGQGPEFLTYFNYEAQQDKSGLPNDRFSAERPEGSISTLTIQRTEQRDSAMYRCASSLVGIRETQYFGPGTRLLVL.

Comment on this clone: Different DNA sequences within this sample yield the same CDR3. The chain uses TRBV19 and TRBJ2-7; TRBD1 agrees at 9 bases. Germline-derived CDR1 and CDR2 are LNHDA and SQIVND (reference sequence). V shed 6 bases and J 0 bases; nucleotides not matched to a gene: 0. The CDR3 runs 13 residues. CDR3 amino acids: CASRQGASYEQYF. DNA of the CDR3: TGTGCCAGTAGACAGGGGGCCTCCTACGAGCAGTACTTC. Combining the CDR3 with reference TRBV19 and TRBJ2-7 gives the whole variable domain DGGITQSPKYLFRKEGQNVTLSCEQNLNHDAMYWYRQDPGQGLRLIYYSQIVNDFQKGDIAEGYSVSREKKESFPLTVTSAQKNPTAFYLCASRQGASYEQYFGPGTRLTVT.

The chain combines TRBV28 with TRBJ1-4; D possibly corresponds to TRBD1 (6 bases). The CDR3 totals 16 residues. The germline V and J ends were trimmed by 4 bases and 6 bases, with 18 bases remaining between them. Germline-derived CDR1 and CDR2 are MDHEN and SYDVKM. The chain's CDR3 is CASSYTGTGGHEKLFF. CDR3 nucleotides: TGTGCCAGCAGTTATACCGGGACTGGGGGGCATGAAAAACTGTTTTTT.

Regarding this clone: Distinct nucleotide sequences in the sample also encode this CDR3. CDR3 in amino acids: CASSLWGGQPQHF. The CDR3 DNA sequence: TGTGCCAGCAGTTTATGGGGCGGTCAGCCCCAGCATTTT. The chain has TRBV27 and TRBJ1-5; TRBD1 might be the D (5 bases). The CDR3 is 13 amino acids. Germline lookup yields CDR1 MNHEY and CDR2 SMNVEV (reference sequence). The germline V and J ends were trimmed by 1 base and 6 bases, with 7 bases remaining between them.

V usage is TRBV27 and J usage is TRBJ2-7; 13 bases agree with TRBD2. Germline V gene sequence: CDR1 MNHEY, CDR2 SMNVEV (reference sequence). The V segment lost 5 bases and the J segment 7 bases; nucleotides outside the gene matches: 11. The CDR3 sequence is 16 residues long. The DNA for the CDR3 is TGTGCCAGCAGTCTCAGGACTAGCGGGAGAGTTGGGGAGCAGTACTTC. Amino acid sequence: CASSLRTSGRVGEQYF.

In this sample, this clone turned up once. V and J are TRBV10-1 and TRBJ2-7; 11 bases agree with TRBD2. The V gene's germline CDR1 is WNHNN and CDR2 SYGVQD (reference sequence). The CDR3 has 16 amino acids. The trim removed 0 bases at V and 3 bases at J, leaving 4 bases unmatched. The CDR3 coding sequence is TGCGCCAGCAGTGAGTCTGAGGGACTAGCGGTCTACGAGCAGTACTTC. It encodes CASSESEGLAVYEQYF.

The chain carries TRBV15 and TRBJ1-5; D is uncertain. In germline, CDR1 is LNHNV, CDR2 YYDKDF (reference sequence). This CDR3 comprises 19 residues. Deletions cut 1 base from V and 2 bases from J, with 21 bases between. CDR3 coding DNA: TGTGCCACCAGCAGAGTCCCAATTAAAGTTTCTAGTGGCAATCAGCCCCAGCATTTT. It yields the protein CATSRVPIKVSSGNQPQHF.

V and J are TRBV28 and TRBJ2-1; TRBD1 might be the D (6 bases). Deletions cut 4 bases from V and 9 bases from J, with 19 bases between. Germline V lookup: CDR1 MDHEN, CDR2 SYDVKM. The CDR3 spans 15 residues. The CDR3 sequence is CASSYTGSLSGEQFF. The CDR3 nucleotides are TGTGCCAGCAGTTATACAGGGTCGTTATCGGGTGAGCAGTTCTTC.

The V and J genes are TRBV7-9 and TRBJ2-7; 7 nucleotides match TRBD2. The CDR3 spans 15 residues. With 5 bases clipped from V and 1 base from J, the junction kept 8 bases outside the gene matches. CDR1 and CDR2 from the germline V gene are SEHNR and FQNEAQ (reference sequence). CDR3 in DNA: TGTGCCAGCAGCCCCCCGGCGGGGGAGTCCTACGAGCAGTACTTC. Translated: CASSPPAGESYEQYF.

V is TRBV19 and J is TRBJ1-2; D is undetermined. Trimming left V 6 bases short and J 8 bases short, with 10 bases between. Germline assignment: CDR1 LNHDA and CDR2 SQIVND (reference sequence). The CDR3 loop spans 11 amino acids. The CDR3 here is CASRAREGYTF. CDR3 nucleotides: TGTGCCAGTAGGGCCCGGGAGGGCTACACCTTC.

The rearrangement uses TRBV11-2 and TRBJ1-2; 11 bases match TRBD1. J lost 4 bases, V lost 3 bases, and 7 bases had no gene match. This CDR3 has 16 amino acids. Germline CDR1 SGHAT, CDR2 FQNNGV. The CDR3 DNA reads TGTGCCAGCAGCTTGGGGCCCGGGACAGGGGGCTATGGCTACACCTTC. Its protein product is CASSLGPGTGGYGYTF.